These 18 T cell receptor beta chains share one sample of origin, sequenced in a study of T cells after posttransplantation cyclophosphamide. Measured with immunoSEQ multiplex PCR; TCRdb has only the in-frame clones, and not every one. Of around 6,000 clones listed, nearly 98% are singletons. The source material was memory CD4+ T cells sorted from PBMCs. The receptors originated from a middle-aged man in good health, CMV-negative, and a related stem cell transplant donor.

This chain joins TRBV30 and TRBJ2-3; weak D call: TRBD1 (6 bases). From germline, CDR1 is GTSNPN and CDR2 SVGIG (reference sequence). The CDR3 is 14 amino acids. V lost 1 base to trimming and J lost 6 bases, with 14 bases between them. The CDR3 bases are TGTGCCTGGAGTGCAGGACAGCTACTTGATACGCAGTATTTT. This gives the protein CAWSAGQLLDTQYF.

Of note for this clone: At one boundary the junction diverges from the germline segment, which might be a read error. This CDR3 reads CASGDRDTLGF. In DNA, the CDR3 is TGTGCCAGTGGGGACCGGGACACCCTAGGGTTT. The V gene is TRBV19, the J gene TRBJ1-4, with a tentative D call TRBD1 (6 bases). Germline assignment: CDR1 LNHDA and CDR2 SQIVND (reference sequence). The CDR3 has 11 residues.

The chain recombines TRBV10-3 with TRBJ2-1, with 10 bases identical to TRBD2. Trimming removed 8 bases from V and 9 bases from J; junction bases left unmatched: 16. The CDR3 runs 16 residues. Per the germline V gene, CDR1 is ENHRY and CDR2 is SYGVKD. CDR3 sequence: CAISGEASGRVGEQFF. In DNA, the CDR3 is TGTGCCATCTCCGGAGAGGCCAGCGGGAGGGTCGGTGAGCAGTTCTTC.

The chain recombines TRBV30 with TRBJ1-2, with 8 bases that match TRBD1. Germline V gives CDR1 GTSNPN, CDR2 SVGIG (reference sequence). The CDR3 sequence is 13 residues long. V lost 7 bases and J lost 5; bases outside the gene matches: 9. The CDR3 DNA follows: TGTGCCTCGTCCCGGGACAGGCCGTATGGCTACACCTTC. It codes for CASSRDRPYGYTF.

V gene TRBV9 combines with J gene TRBJ2-1, with TRBD2 as a possible D gene (6 bases). The length of the CDR3 is 16 residues. Germline V gives CDR1 SGDLS, CDR2 YYNGEE. Trimming cost V 0 bases and J 4 bases, with 14 bases left between them. CDR3 amino acids: CASSVVADGGYNEQFF. CDR3 nucleotides: TGTGCCAGCAGCGTAGTAGCGGACGGTGGGTACAATGAGCAGTTCTTC.

The genes are TRBV7-2 and TRBJ1-5; D is uncertain. CDR3 length: 15 amino acids. The germline V gene has CDR1 SGHTA and CDR2 FQGNSA. V gave up 1 base and J gave up 2 bases, with 9 bases separating them. In nucleotides, the CDR3 is TGTGCCAGCAGCTTAGTCGCACAGCGCAATCAGCCCCAGCATTTT. Translation: CASSLVAQRNQPQHF.

The chain uses TRBV5-1 and TRBJ1-1, with 9 bases matching TRBD1. V was clipped by 3 bases and J by 5 bases; unmatched bases: 5. Germline lookup yields CDR1 SGHRS and CDR2 YFSETQ. The CDR3 loop spans 14 amino acids. The CDR3 DNA reads as TGCGCCAGCAGCTGGGGACAGGGAGCAACTGAAGCTTTCTTT. Translated: CASSWGQGATEAFF.

V and J are TRBV7-3 and TRBJ2-1; 8 nucleotides align to TRBD2. Trimming removed 1 base from V and 6 bases from J; junction bases left unmatched: 5. Germline V gene sequence: CDR1 SGHTA, CDR2 FQGTGA. The CDR3 has 15 residues. CDR3 DNA sequence: TGTGCCAGCAGCTTAAACGGGAGGGCCGTCAATGAGCAGTTCTTC. Its protein product is CASSLNGRAVNEQFF. Full variable domain (missing parts from reference TRBV7-3 and TRBJ2-1): GAGVSQTPSNKVTEKGKYVELRCDPISGHTALYWYRQSLGQGPEFLIYFQGTGAADDSGLPNDRFFAVRPEGSVSTLKIQRTERGDSAVYLCASSLNGRAVNEQFFGPGTRLTVL.

V and J are TRBV5-1 and TRBJ1-2; D uncertain. This CDR3 comprises 13 residues. Germline V lookup: CDR1 SGHRS, CDR2 YFSETQ. With 0 bases removed from V and 2 bases from J, the gap between germline ends came to 5 bases. Written as DNA, the CDR3 is TGCGCCAGCAGCTTGGGTCGGAACTATGGCTACACCTTC. Encoded protein: CASSLGRNYGYTF.

V gene TRBV6-1 combines with J gene TRBJ2-2; 9 positions agree with TRBD1. The ends lost 1 base at V and 4 bases at J; junction bases unmatched: 10. There are 18 residues in the CDR3. Germline assignment: CDR1 MNHNS and CDR2 SASEGT. CDR3 sequence (DNA): TGTGCCAGCAGTGAAGTGGGGACAGGGAGAACCGGCACCGGGGAGCTGTTTTTT. It translates to CASSEVGTGRTGTGELFF.

This clone came up once. The chain uses TRBV5-1 and TRBJ2-7; D is ambiguous. V dropped 3 bases and J dropped 2 bases, with 3 bases sitting between them. Per the germline V gene, CDR1 is SGHRS and CDR2 is YFSETQ. This CDR3 is built from 11 residues. CDR3 DNA: TGCGCCAGCAGCTCCGCCTACGAGCAGTACTTC. Its protein is CASSSAYEQYF.

The rearrangement joins TRBV28 to TRBJ1-6; 8 bases are a match to TRBD1. J was trimmed by 13 bases and V by 10 bases; bases with no gene match: 15. This CDR3 is 14 amino acids long. Germline CDR1 MDHEN, CDR2 SYDVKM. The CDR3 nucleotides are TGTGCCACCCTGAGCGGGACAGGCCTGACTCCCCTCCACTTT. Translation gives CATLSGTGLTPLHF.

The J gene is TRBJ2-1, the V gene TRBV2; D is unresolved. The CDR3 contains 13 residues. V was shortened by 7 bases and J by 12 bases, with 19 bases between the two germline ends. Germline CDR1 and CDR2: SNHLY and FYNNEI. The CDR3 spells CASKVQELEVQFF. CDR3 coding DNA: TGTGCCAGCAAGGTTCAGGAATTGGAAGTGCAGTTCTTC.

This rearrangement joins TRBV6-4 to TRBJ2-1; D is unclear. Germline CDR1 is MRHNA and CDR2 is SNTAGT. The CDR3 contains 13 residues. V was clipped by 2 bases and J by 4 bases, with 6 bases between them. The CDR3 coding sequence is TGTGCCAGCAGTGACGGAGTTTACAATGAGCAGTTCTTC. Amino acid sequence: CASSDGVYNEQFF.

This sequence joins TRBV2 and TRBJ2-1; TRBD2 matches at 12 bases. The V gene's germline CDR1 is SNHLY and CDR2 FYNNEI. CDR3 length: 16 residues. V lost 11 bases to trimming and J lost 4 bases; unmatched junction nucleotides: 12. The CDR3 loop reads CAPQMSGTSGYNEQFF. DNA for the CDR3: TGTGCCCCCCAAATGAGTGGGACTAGCGGGTACAATGAGCAGTTCTTC.

The CDR3 coding sequence is TGTGCCAGCAGTTACTCGGTGAGGGCCACGATGGGAGAGCAGTACTTC. Its protein product is CASSYSVRATMGEQYF. The rearrangement uses TRBV6-6 and TRBJ2-7; possibly TRBD2 for D (5 bases). The CDR3 length is 16 residues. V shed 0 bases and J shed 7 bases, with 19 bases lying between them. Germline V CDR1 and CDR2: MNHNY, SVGAGI (reference sequence).

J is TRBJ2-1 and V is TRBV6-4; no reliable D call. The V and J ends lost 0 bases and 2 bases respectively, with 17 bases between them. The CDR3 spans 18 residues. Germline CDR1 MRHNA, CDR2 SNTAGT. The CDR3 loop is CASSDSISGETTYNEQFF. In nucleotides, the CDR3 is TGTGCCAGCAGTGACTCGATCTCCGGAGAGACCACCTACAATGAGCAGTTCTTC.

The chain employs TRBV7-2 and TRBJ2-5; 7 bases align to TRBD2. Germline V lookup: CDR1 SGHTA, CDR2 FQGNSA. The CDR3 covers 18 residues. J lost 5 bases, V lost 2 bases, and 17 bases had no gene match. In DNA form, the CDR3 reads TGTGCCAGCAGCTTAAGACCCGGCGGGGGATTTTCTGGGGAGACCCAGTACTTC. Translating gives CASSLRPGGGFSGETQYF.